These 24 T cell receptor beta chains were sequenced from one sample in a study of cytomegalovirus exposure and HLA in healthy donors. The PCR employed 60 Vbeta primers together with 13 Jbeta primers. Only in-frame clones appear in the TCRdb table, and some are missing; sequencing was by immunoSEQ multiplex PCR. The table records about 200,000 clones, 60% to 85% of them present only once. The sample was PBMCs. Receptor source: a middle-aged man in good health and CMV-seronegative.

The chain combines TRBV7-8 with TRBJ2-3; D uncertain. V lost 5 bases, J lost 1 base, and 10 bases lay in between. CDR1 is SGHVS and CDR2 is FQNEAQ in the germline V gene. The CDR3 loop spans 14 amino acids. This CDR3 is CASSRSDRTDTQYF. CDR3 nucleotides: TGTGCCAGCAGCAGGAGCGATCGCACAGATACGCAGTATTTT.

This chain uses TRBV7-2 with TRBJ1-6; possibly TRBD1 for D (5 bases). CDR1 SGHTA and CDR2 FQGNSA come from the germline V gene. The ends were cut back, 4 bases at V and 6 bases at J, with 13 bases in the middle. The CDR3 spans 15 residues. The CDR3 DNA reads as TGTGCCAGCAGCTACATCGCAGGGCTTAATTCACCCCTCCACTTT. As protein: CASSYIAGLNSPLHF.

This chain links TRBV9 with TRBJ1-1, with unresolved D. V dropped 0 bases and J dropped 1 base, with 4 bases sitting between them. The germline V gene has CDR1 SGDLS and CDR2 YYNGEE. There are 13 residues in the CDR3. The CDR3 reads CASSVDQNTEAFF. DNA of the CDR3: TGTGCCAGCAGCGTAGATCAGAACACTGAAGCTTTCTTT.

The chain carries TRBV6-5 and TRBJ2-2; 13 bases match TRBD2. Per the germline V gene, CDR1 is MNHEY and CDR2 is SVGAGI. CDR3 size: 15 residues. After removal of 7 bases from V and 9 bases from J, the junction contained 8 bases not matched to a gene. CDR3 loop: CASTPTSGGAWELFF. In DNA, the CDR3 is TGTGCCAGCACCCCTACTAGCGGGGGGGCCTGGGAGCTGTTTTTT.

This clone occurred a few times. The chain carries TRBV25-1 and TRBJ2-7; D possibly corresponds to TRBD1 (6 bases). This CDR3 has 14 residues. CDR1 MGHDK and CDR2 SYGVNS come from the germline V gene. V gave up 1 base and J gave up 2 bases, with 9 bases separating them. The CDR3 loop is CASSELGGAYEQYF. Here the CDR3 DNA reads TGTGCCAGCAGTGAATTAGGGGGAGCCTACGAGCAGTACTTC.

This chain connects TRBV5-6 to TRBJ2-7; 7 nucleotides agree with TRBD1. V shed 2 bases and J 2 bases; nucleotides not matched to a gene: 4. CDR3 size: 14 residues. Germline V gene sequence: CDR1 SGHDT, CDR2 YYEEEE. Here the CDR3 DNA reads TGTGCCAGCAGCTTAGGGCAGGGGGCCTACGAGCAGTACTTC. It yields the protein CASSLGQGAYEQYF.

The chain is built from TRBV18 and TRBJ1-1; D unclear. V was shortened by 5 bases and J by 4 bases, with 11 bases between the two germline ends. The CDR3 is 13 residues long. Germline V gene data show CDR1 as KGHSH and CDR2 as LQKENI. The chain's CDR3 is CASSSAGSTEAFF. DNA for the CDR3: TGTGCCAGCTCATCTGCAGGTTCCACTGAAGCTTTCTTT.

This rearrangement joins TRBV6-6 to TRBJ1-5; no definite D call. Germline CDR1 is MNHNY and CDR2 is SVGAGI (reference sequence). The length of the CDR3 is 15 residues. V was pared by 2 bases and J by 6 bases, with 14 bases between. The CDR3 reads CASSYPGEKGQPQHF. CDR3 coding DNA: TGTGCCAGCAGTTACCCCGGGGAAAAAGGTCAGCCCCAGCATTTT.

V gene TRBV7-9 combines with J gene TRBJ2-3; the D is unclear. The CDR3 runs to 16 residues. V was pared by 2 bases and J by 2 bases, with 14 bases between. In germline, CDR1 is SEHNR, CDR2 FQNEAQ (reference sequence). Written as DNA, the CDR3 is TGTGCCAGCAGCTTAAAAGCTGATGTCTACACAGATACGCAGTATTTT. This encodes CASSLKADVYTDTQYF.

The CDR3: CASSQMGGNGATEAFF. The CDR3 DNA is TGCGCCAGCAGCCAGATGGGGGGGAATGGGGCCACTGAAGCTTTCTTT. This rearrangement joins TRBV4-1 to TRBJ1-1; D might be TRBD1 (5 bases). Germline lookup yields CDR1 MGHRA and CDR2 YSYEKL. The CDR3 runs to 16 residues. Trimming left V 3 bases short and J 4 bases short, with 18 bases between.

The gene calls are TRBV27 and TRBJ2-7; tentative D call: TRBD2 (6 bases). V lost 4 bases and J 2 bases, leaving 18 bases between the germline ends. Germline loops: CDR1 MNHEY, CDR2 SMNVEV (reference sequence). This CDR3 has 16 amino acids. CDR3 protein: CASSSGVAGSTYEQYF. Written as DNA, the CDR3 is TGTGCCAGCAGTTCGGGGGTGGCGGGAAGCACCTACGAGCAGTACTTC.

This clone was counted only a few times. The chain has TRBV2 and TRBJ1-1; 8 positions agree with TRBD1. This CDR3 spans 13 amino acids. In germline, CDR1 is SNHLY, CDR2 FYNNEI. V gave up 5 bases and J gave up 4 bases; unmatched junction bases: 3. For the CDR3, the DNA is TGTGCCAGCAGTCCCACAGGGGGCACTGAAGCTTTCTTT. Residues: CASSPTGGTEAFF.

The rearrangement joins TRBV27 to TRBJ2-7; TRBD2 matches at 9 bases. This CDR3 comprises 15 residues. From germline, CDR1 is MNHEY and CDR2 SMNVEV (reference sequence). After removal of 3 bases from V and 6 bases from J, the junction contained 9 bases not matched to a gene. The CDR3 DNA sequence: TGTGCCAGCAGTTTCCCGGGAGCGGGAGGTAGCGAGCAGTACTTC. Translating gives CASSFPGAGGSEQYF.

The V gene is TRBV6-1, the J gene TRBJ2-3; 9 bases are shared with TRBD1. CDR3 length: 15 amino acids. From germline, CDR1 is MNHNS and CDR2 SASEGT. Losses at the gene ends were 4 bases for V and 3 bases for J; bases not matched to a gene: 5. The CDR3 region is CASSVRDRETDTQYF. The CDR3 nucleotides read TGTGCCAGCAGTGTCCGGGACAGGGAAACAGATACGCAGTATTTT.

This clone was counted a single time. The chain is built from TRBV28 and TRBJ1-3; D remains ambiguous. CDR1 is MDHEN, CDR2 SYDVKM, per germline. The ends were cut back, 5 bases at V and 4 bases at J, with 9 bases in the middle. The CDR3 spans 13 residues. The CDR3 here is CASSLPPGNTIYF. DNA of the CDR3: TGTGCCAGCAGTCTACCTCCCGGAAACACCATATATTTT.

This chain uses TRBV6-5 with TRBJ1-4, with unresolved D. From germline, CDR1 is MNHEY and CDR2 SVGAGI. The CDR3 is 12 residues long. Trimming pared 4 bases from V and 4 bases from J, leaving 4 bases between. DNA for the CDR3: TGTGCCAGCAGTTCCAATAATGAAAAACTGTTTTTT. It encodes CASSSNNEKLFF.

The CDR3: CASNTGYQPQHF. In DNA form, the CDR3 reads TGTGCCAGCAACACAGGGTATCAGCCCCAGCATTTT. This chain connects TRBV2 to TRBJ1-5; possibly TRBD1 for D (6 bases). Germline assignment: CDR1 SNHLY and CDR2 FYNNEI. The CDR3 sequence is 12 residues long. V was trimmed by 7 bases and J by 5 bases, leaving 9 bases between them. The whole variable domain, filled in from reference TRBV2 and TRBJ1-5, reads EPEVTQTPSHQVTQMGQEVILRCVPISNHLYFYWYRQILGQKVEFLVSFYNNEISEKSEIFDDQFSVERPDGSNFTLKIRSTKLEDSAMYFCASNTGYQPQHFGDGTRLSIL.

This sequence joins TRBV14 and TRBJ2-3, with D tentatively TRBD2 (6 bases). Germline CDR1 is SGHDN and CDR2 is FVKESK. V lost 4 bases and J 0 bases, leaving 11 bases between the germline ends. The CDR3 runs 15 residues. The CDR3 bases are TGTGCCAGCAGCCTGAGACTAGATAGCACAGATACGCAGTATTTT. Translation gives CASSLRLDSTDTQYF.

The genes are TRBV5-1 and TRBJ1-1, with D possibly TRBD1 on 5 matching bases. V dropped 0 bases and J dropped 3 bases, with 12 bases sitting between them. There are 15 residues in the CDR3. Looked up from germline, CDR1 is SGHRS and CDR2 is YFSETQ. Written as DNA, the CDR3 is TGCGCCAGCAGCTTGGTTTCTCAGGGTTACACTGAAGCTTTCTTT. Encoded protein: CASSLVSQGYTEAFF.

The chain couples TRBV6-5 to TRBJ1-2; the D gene is possibly TRBD1 (6 bases). Germline lookup yields CDR1 MNHEY and CDR2 SVGAGI. The CDR3 is made up of 14 amino acids. V lost 8 bases, J lost 6 bases, and 19 bases lay in between. CDR3 amino acids: CASFRQGHLNGYTF. Here the CDR3 DNA reads TGTGCCAGCTTTCGTCAGGGGCACCTTAATGGCTACACCTTC.

This clone has a handful of counts. The chain carries TRBV2 and TRBJ1-4, with 8 nucleotides matching TRBD1. This CDR3 region has 16 residues. In germline, CDR1 is SNHLY, CDR2 FYNNEI. J lost 8 bases, V lost 5 bases, and 13 bases had no gene match. CDR3 sequence reads: CASSQKRTGKGEKLFF. The CDR3 DNA reads as TGTGCCAGCAGTCAGAAAAGGACAGGGAAAGGGGAAAAACTGTTTTTT.

CDR3 sequence: CASSARLQGSQETQYF. The DNA of the CDR3 is TGTGCCAGCAGCGCTCGGCTACAGGGGTCCCAAGAGACCCAGTACTTC. The gene calls are TRBV9 and TRBJ2-5; 7 bases map to TRBD1. The CDR3 runs 16 residues. Germline-derived CDR1 and CDR2 are SGDLS and YYNGEE. With 3 bases clipped from V and 1 base from J, the junction kept 9 bases outside the gene matches.

This clone has only one observation. The rearrangement links TRBV28 to TRBJ2-1; TRBD2 matches 8 bases. The CDR3 has 15 amino acids. Trimming took 3 bases from V and 5 from J; bases not matched to a gene: 6. The germline CDR1 and CDR2 sequences are MDHEN and SYDVKM. CDR3 nucleotide sequence: TGTGCCAGCAGTTTCAGCGGGAGAAATAACAATGAGCAGTTCTTC. Translating it yields CASSFSGRNNNEQFF. The variable domain in full, with the rest retrieved from reference TRBV28 and TRBJ2-1, is DVKVTQSSRYLVKRTGEKVFLECVQDMDHENMFWYRQDPGLGLRLIYFSYDVKMKEKGDIPEGYSVSREKKERFSLILESASTNQTSMYLCASSFSGRNNNEQFFGPGTRLTVL.

V gene TRBV9 combines with J gene TRBJ1-2; the D gene is possibly TRBD1 (5 bases). The CDR3 contains 14 residues. Per the germline V gene, CDR1 is SGDLS and CDR2 is YYNGEE. The V and J ends lost 4 bases and 3 bases respectively, with 13 bases between them. CDR3 amino acids: CASSSEDRYYGYTF. The CDR3 coding sequence is TGTGCCAGCAGCTCTGAAGACAGATACTATGGCTACACCTTC. The variable domain in full, with the rest retrieved from reference TRBV9 and TRBJ1-2, is DSGVTQTPKHLITATGQRVTLRCSPRSGDLSVYWYQQSLDQGLQFLIQYYNGEERAKGNILERFSAQQFPDLHSELNLSSLELGDSALYFCASSSEDRYYGYTFGSGTRLTVV.